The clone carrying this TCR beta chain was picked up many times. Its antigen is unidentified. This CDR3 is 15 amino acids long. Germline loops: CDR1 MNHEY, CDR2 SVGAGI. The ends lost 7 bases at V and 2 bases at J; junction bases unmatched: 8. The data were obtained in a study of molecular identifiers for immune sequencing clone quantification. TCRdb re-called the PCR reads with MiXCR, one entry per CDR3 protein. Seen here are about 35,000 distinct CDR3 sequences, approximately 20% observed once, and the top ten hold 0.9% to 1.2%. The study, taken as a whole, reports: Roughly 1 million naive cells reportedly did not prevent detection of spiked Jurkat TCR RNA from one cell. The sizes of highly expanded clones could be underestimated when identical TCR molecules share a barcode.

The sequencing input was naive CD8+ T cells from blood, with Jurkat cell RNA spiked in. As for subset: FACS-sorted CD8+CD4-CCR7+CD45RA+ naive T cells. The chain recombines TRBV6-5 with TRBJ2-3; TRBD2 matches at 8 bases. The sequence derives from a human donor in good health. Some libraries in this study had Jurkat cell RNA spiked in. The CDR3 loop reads CASTPSGGPTDTQYF. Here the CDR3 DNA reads TGTGCCAGCACCCCCTCGGGGGGGCCCACAGATACGCAGTATTTT.